This T cell receptor (beta chain) is from a study of blood T cells in healthy people across ages. Findings and limits, study-wide: Both naive CD4+ cell counts and diversity were greater in long-lived donors than in aged donors.

This CDR3 is built from 20 residues. The germline CDR1 and CDR2 sequences are SGHTA and FQGNSA. The trim removed 4 bases at V and 6 bases at J, leaving 22 bases unmatched. A second PCR, run for 7 to 11 cycles, used a sample-barcoded 5' primer plus a J-beta primer mix. TCRdb ran MiXCR on the 5' RACE reads and lists one entry per CDR3 protein. The table records hundreds of thousands of distinct CDR3 sequences, roughly 50% of them present only once. This clonotype was observed once. Its specificity is not known. The V call is TRBV7-2, the J call TRBJ2-3; 10 nucleotides agree with TRBD2. This TCR derives from a man aged 25-45 years in good health. Sample: blood. CDR3 DNA sequence: TGTGCCAGCAGCTCCCCGAGGGGGAGCGGGAGGGTTAATGGGTCGGATACGCAGTATTTT. It yields the protein CASSSPRGSGRVNGSDTQYF. Complete variable domain (other parts from reference TRBV7-2 and TRBJ2-3): GAGVSQSPSNKVTEKGKDVELRCDPISGHTALYWYRQSLGQGLEFLIYFQGNSAPDKSGLPSDRFSAERTGGSVSTLTIQRTQQEDSAVYLCASSSPRGSGRVNGSDTQYFGPGTRLTVL.